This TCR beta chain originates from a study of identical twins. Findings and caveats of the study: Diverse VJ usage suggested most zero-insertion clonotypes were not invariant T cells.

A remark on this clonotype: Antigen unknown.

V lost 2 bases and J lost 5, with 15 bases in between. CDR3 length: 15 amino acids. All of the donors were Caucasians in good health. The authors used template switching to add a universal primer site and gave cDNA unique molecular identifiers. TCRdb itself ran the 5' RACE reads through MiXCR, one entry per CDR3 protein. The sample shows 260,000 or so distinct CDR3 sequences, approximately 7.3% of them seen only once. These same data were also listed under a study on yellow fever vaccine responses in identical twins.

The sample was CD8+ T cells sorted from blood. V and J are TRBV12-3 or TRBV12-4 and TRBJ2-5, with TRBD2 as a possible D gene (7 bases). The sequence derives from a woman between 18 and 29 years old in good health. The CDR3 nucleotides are TGTGCCAGCAGTTTATCCGGGGGGCCGGGGGAGACCCAGTACTTC. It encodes CASSLSGGPGETQYF.